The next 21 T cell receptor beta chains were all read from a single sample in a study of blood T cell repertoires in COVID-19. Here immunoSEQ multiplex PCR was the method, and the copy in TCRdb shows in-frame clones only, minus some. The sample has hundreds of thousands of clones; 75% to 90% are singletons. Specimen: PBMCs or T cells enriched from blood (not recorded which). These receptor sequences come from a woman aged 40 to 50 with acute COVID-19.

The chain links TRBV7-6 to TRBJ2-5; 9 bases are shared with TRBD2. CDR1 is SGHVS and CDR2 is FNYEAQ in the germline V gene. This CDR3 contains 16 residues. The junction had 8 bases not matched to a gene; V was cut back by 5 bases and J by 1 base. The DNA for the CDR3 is TGTGCCAGCAGCCCGCAGACTAGCGGAAGCCAAGAGACCCAGTACTTC. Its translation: CASSPQTSGSQETQYF.

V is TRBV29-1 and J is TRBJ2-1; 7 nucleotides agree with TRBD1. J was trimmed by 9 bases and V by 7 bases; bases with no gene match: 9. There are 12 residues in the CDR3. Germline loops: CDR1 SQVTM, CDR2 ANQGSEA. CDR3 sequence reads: CSAAGTVGEQFF. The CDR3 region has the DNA TGCAGCGCCGCCGGGACAGTGGGTGAGCAGTTCTTC.

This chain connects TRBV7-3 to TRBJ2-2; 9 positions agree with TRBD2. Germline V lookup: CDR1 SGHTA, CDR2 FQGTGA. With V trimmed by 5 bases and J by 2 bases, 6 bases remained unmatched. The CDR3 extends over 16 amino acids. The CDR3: CASSKDSGRNTGELFF. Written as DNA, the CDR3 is TGTGCCAGCAGCAAAGATAGCGGGAGAAACACCGGGGAGCTGTTTTTT.

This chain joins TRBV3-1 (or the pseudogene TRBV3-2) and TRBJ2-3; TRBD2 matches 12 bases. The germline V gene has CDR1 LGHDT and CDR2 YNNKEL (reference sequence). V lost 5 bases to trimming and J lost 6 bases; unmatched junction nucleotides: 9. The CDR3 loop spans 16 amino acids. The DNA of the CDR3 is TGTGCCAGCAGCTTCGGGACTAGCGGGTTCGGGGATACGCAGTATTTT. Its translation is CASSFGTSGFGDTQYF.

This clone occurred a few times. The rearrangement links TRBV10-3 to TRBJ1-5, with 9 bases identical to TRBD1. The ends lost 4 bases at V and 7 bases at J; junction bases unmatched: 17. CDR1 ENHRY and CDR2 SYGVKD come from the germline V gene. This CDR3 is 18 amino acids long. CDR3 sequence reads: CAISASGTGKGGIQPQHF. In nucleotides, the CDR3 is TGTGCCATCAGTGCCTCCGGGACAGGGAAGGGCGGGATCCAGCCCCAGCATTTT.

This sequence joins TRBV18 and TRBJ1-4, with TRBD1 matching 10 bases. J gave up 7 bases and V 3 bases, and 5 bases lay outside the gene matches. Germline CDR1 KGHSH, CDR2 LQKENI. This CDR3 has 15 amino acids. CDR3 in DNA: TGTGCCAGCTCACCTGGACAGGGGGACTTTGAAAAACTGTTTTTT. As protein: CASSPGQGDFEKLFF.

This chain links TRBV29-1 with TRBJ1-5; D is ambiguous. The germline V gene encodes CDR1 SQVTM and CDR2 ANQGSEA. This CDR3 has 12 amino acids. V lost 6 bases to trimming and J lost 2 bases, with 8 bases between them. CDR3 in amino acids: CSVQEGNQPQHF. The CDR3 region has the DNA TGCAGCGTCCAGGAGGGCAATCAGCCCCAGCATTTT.

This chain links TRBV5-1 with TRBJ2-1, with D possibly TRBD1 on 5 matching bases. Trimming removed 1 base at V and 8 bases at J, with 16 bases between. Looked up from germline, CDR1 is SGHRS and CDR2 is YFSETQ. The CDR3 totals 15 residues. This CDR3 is CASSLTAGPVDEQFF. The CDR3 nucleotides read TGCGCCAGCAGCTTGACGGCAGGGCCTGTCGATGAGCAGTTCTTC. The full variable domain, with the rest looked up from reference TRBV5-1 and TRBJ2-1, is KAGVTQTPRYLIKTRGQQVTLSCSPISGHRSVSWYQQTPGQGLQFLFEYFSETQRNKGNFPGRFSGRQFSNSRSEMNVSTLELGDSALYLCASSLTAGPVDEQFFGPGTRLTVL.

CDR3 amino acids: CASSLGGSPLHF. The CDR3 DNA is TGTGCCAGCAGCTTAGGCGGTTCACCCCTCCACTTT. This sequence joins TRBV11-3 and TRBJ1-6; D is ambiguous. The V end was cut by 1 base, the J end by 9 bases, with 4 bases between. CDR1 is SGHNT, CDR2 YENEEA, per germline. This CDR3 is built from 12 residues. Full variable domain (missing parts from reference TRBV11-3 and TRBJ1-6): EAGVVQSPRYKIIEKKQPVAFWCNPISGHNTLYWYLQNLGQGPELLIRYENEEAVDDSQLPKDRFSAERLKGVDSTLKIQPAELGDSAVYLCASSLGGSPLHFGNGTRLTVT.

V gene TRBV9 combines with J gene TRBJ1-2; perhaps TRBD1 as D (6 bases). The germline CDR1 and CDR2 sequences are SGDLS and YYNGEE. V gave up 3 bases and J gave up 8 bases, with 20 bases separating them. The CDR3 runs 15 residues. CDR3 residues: CASSGGGGVMGGYTF. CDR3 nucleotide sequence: TGTGCCAGCAGCGGAGGGGGAGGGGTAATGGGCGGCTACACCTTC.

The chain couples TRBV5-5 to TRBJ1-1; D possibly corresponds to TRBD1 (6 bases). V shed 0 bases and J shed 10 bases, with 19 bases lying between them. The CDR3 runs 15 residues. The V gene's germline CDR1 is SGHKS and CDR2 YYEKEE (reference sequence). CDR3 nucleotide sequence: TGTGCCAGCAGCTTGGAGGGATTGGGGGCTAGCCGAGCTTTCTTT. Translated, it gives CASSLEGLGASRAFF.

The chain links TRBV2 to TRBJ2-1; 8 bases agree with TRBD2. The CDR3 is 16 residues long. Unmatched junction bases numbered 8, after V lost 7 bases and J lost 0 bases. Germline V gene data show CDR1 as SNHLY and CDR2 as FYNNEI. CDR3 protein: CASTGTSLNSYNEQFF. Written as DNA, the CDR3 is TGTGCCAGCACAGGGACTAGTTTGAACTCCTACAATGAGCAGTTCTTC.

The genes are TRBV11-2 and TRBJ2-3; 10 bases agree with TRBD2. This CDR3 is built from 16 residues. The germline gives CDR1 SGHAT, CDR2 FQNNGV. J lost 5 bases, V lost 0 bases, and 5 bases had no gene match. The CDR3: CASSLDLAGERDTQYF. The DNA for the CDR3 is TGTGCCAGCAGCTTAGATCTAGCGGGAGAGAGAGATACGCAGTATTTT.

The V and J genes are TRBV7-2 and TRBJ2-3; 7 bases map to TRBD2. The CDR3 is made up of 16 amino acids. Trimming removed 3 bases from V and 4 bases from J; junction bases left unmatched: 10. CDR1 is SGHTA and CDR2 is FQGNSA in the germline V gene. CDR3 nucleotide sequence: TGTGCCAGCAGCTTCGGAGGGGAGGGCCTGTCAGATACGCAGTATTTT. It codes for CASSFGGEGLSDTQYF.

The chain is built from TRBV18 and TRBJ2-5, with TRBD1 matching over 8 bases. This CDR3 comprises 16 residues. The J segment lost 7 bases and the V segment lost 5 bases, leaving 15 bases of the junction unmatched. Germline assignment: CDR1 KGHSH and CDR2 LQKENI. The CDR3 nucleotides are TGTGCCAGCTCATCGACCTCGGACAGGGACAAGGGGACCCAGTACTTC. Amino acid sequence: CASSSTSDRDKGTQYF.

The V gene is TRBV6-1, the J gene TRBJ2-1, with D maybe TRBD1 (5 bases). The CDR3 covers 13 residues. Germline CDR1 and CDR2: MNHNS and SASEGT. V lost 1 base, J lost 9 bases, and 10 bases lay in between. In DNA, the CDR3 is TGTGCCAGCAGTGAAGGCAGGGCAGGTGAGCAGTTCTTC. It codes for CASSEGRAGEQFF.

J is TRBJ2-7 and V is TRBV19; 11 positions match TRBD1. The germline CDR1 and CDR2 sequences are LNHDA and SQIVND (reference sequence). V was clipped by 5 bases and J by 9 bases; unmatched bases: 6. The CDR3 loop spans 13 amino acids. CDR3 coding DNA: TGTGCCAGTAGTCCGGCGGACAGGGGGCCGCAGTACTTC. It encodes CASSPADRGPQYF. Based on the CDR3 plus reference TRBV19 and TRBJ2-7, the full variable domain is DGGITQSPKYLFRKEGQNVTLSCEQNLNHDAMYWYRQDPGQGLRLIYYSQIVNDFQKGDIAEGYSVSREKKESFPLTVTSAQKNPTAFYLCASSPADRGPQYFGPGTRLTVT.

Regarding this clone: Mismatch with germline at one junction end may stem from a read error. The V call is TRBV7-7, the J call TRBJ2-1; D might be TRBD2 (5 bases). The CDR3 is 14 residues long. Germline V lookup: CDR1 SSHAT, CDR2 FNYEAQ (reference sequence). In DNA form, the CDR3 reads TGTGCTAGCAGCGATACGGGGTCTGGGAATGAGCAGTTCTTC. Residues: CASSDTGSGNEQFF.

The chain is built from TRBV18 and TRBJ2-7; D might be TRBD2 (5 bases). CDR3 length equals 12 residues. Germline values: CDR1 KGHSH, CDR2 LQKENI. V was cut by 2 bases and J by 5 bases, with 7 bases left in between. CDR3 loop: CASSPDGDEQYF. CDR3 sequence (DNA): TGTGCCAGCTCACCAGACGGGGACGAGCAGTACTTC.

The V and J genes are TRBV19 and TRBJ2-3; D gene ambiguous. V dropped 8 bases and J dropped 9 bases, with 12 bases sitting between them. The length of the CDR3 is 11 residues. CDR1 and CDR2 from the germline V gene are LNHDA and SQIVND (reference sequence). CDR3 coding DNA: TGTGCCAGTGCCGGCCTCGGGACGCAGTATTTT. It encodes CASAGLGTQYF. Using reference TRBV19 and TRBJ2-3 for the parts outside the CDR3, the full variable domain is DGGITQSPKYLFRKEGQNVTLSCEQNLNHDAMYWYRQDPGQGLRLIYYSQIVNDFQKGDIAEGYSVSREKKESFPLTVTSAQKNPTAFYLCASAGLGTQYFGPGTRLTVL.

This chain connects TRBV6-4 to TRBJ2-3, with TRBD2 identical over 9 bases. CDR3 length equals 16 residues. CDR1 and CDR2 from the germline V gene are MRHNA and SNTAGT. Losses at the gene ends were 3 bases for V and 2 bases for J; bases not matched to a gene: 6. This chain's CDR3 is CASSEATSGATDTQYF. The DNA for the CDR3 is TGTGCCAGCAGTGAAGCGACTAGCGGAGCCACAGATACGCAGTATTTT.